The 9 T cell receptor beta chains in this list originate from one sample, sequenced in a study of blood T cell repertoires in COVID-19. Profiling relied on immunoSEQ multiplex PCR, and the TCRdb table lists in-frame clones only, not all of them. Counted here are around 400,000 clones, roughly 87% occurring once; the ten biggest clones make up roughly 5.1%. The specimen was PBMCs or T cells enriched from blood (not recorded which). Receptor source: a woman aged 50 to 60 who had recovered from COVID-19.

The V call is TRBV24-1, the J call TRBJ2-2; 9 bases line up with TRBD1. CDR3 length equals 15 residues. Losses at the gene ends were 3 bases for V and 6 bases for J; bases not matched to a gene: 4. Germline V gene lookup returns CDR1 KGHDR and CDR2 SFDVKD. The CDR3 reads CATSDNRGLSGELFF. The CDR3 bases are TGTGCCACCAGTGATAACAGGGGGCTCTCCGGGGAGCTGTTTTTT.

This chain uses TRBV7-3 with TRBJ1-1; 12 bases agree with TRBD1. There are 15 residues in the CDR3. The junction had 1 base not matched to a gene; V was cut back by 3 bases and J by 2 bases. Germline loops: CDR1 SGHTA, CDR2 FQGTGA. For the CDR3, the DNA is TGTGCCAGCAGCTTGGGACAGGGGGCTAACACTGAAGCTTTCTTT. It specifies CASSLGQGANTEAFF. The whole variable domain, filled in from reference TRBV7-3 and TRBJ1-1, reads GAGVSQTPSNKVTEKGKYVELRCDPISGHTALYWYRQSLGQGPEFLIYFQGTGAADDSGLPNDRFFAVRPEGSVSTLKIQRTERGDSAVYLCASSLGQGANTEAFFGQGTRLTVV.

V gene TRBV2 combines with J gene TRBJ2-6, with 8 bases lining up with TRBD1. The CDR3 is made up of 18 amino acids. The germline V gene encodes CDR1 SNHLY and CDR2 FYNNEI. J gave up 0 bases and V 6 bases, and 10 bases lay outside the gene matches. CDR3 residues: CASRPGTGVNSGANVLTF. The CDR3 DNA is TGTGCCAGCAGGCCCGGGACAGGAGTAAACTCTGGGGCCAACGTCCTGACTTTC. Full variable domain (remainder filled in from reference TRBV2 and TRBJ2-6): EPEVTQTPSHQVTQMGQEVILRCVPISNHLYFYWYRQILGQKVEFLVSFYNNEISEKSEIFDDQFSVERPDGSNFTLKIRSTKLEDSAMYFCASRPGTGVNSGANVLTFGAGSRLTVL.

J is TRBJ1-5 and V is TRBV30; D remains unclear. The CDR3 is 17 amino acids. Germline V gene sequence: CDR1 GTSNPN, CDR2 SVGIG (reference sequence). Trimming removed 4 bases at V and 0 bases at J, with 19 bases between. The CDR3 protein is CAWKPAWAGNSNQPQHF. The CDR3 DNA is TGTGCCTGGAAACCTGCCTGGGCGGGAAATAGCAATCAGCCCCAGCATTTT.

This sequence joins TRBV18 and TRBJ2-2; unclear D gene. The V gene lost 3 bases and the J gene lost 6 bases, with 5 bases spanning the gap. CDR1 KGHSH and CDR2 LQKENI come from the germline V gene. The CDR3 runs to 12 residues. In nucleotides, the CDR3 is TGTGCCAGCTCACCTCTGTCCGGGGAGCTGTTTTTT. Amino acids: CASSPLSGELFF.

The chain employs TRBV11-1 and TRBJ1-2, with 9 bases that match TRBD1. CDR3 length: 16 residues. With 6 bases clipped from V and 4 bases from J, the junction kept 12 bases outside the gene matches. Germline lookup yields CDR1 SGHAT and CDR2 FQDESV (reference sequence). The CDR3 spells CASSVQGAQGSYGYTF. Here the CDR3 DNA reads TGTGCCAGCAGTGTACAGGGGGCGCAAGGGTCCTATGGCTACACCTTC.

The gene calls are TRBV4-1 and TRBJ1-3; D is undetermined. V was trimmed by 2 bases and J by 4 bases, leaving 12 bases between them. Per the germline V gene, CDR1 is MGHRA and CDR2 is YSYEKL. The CDR3 spans 15 residues. CDR3 bases: TGCGCCAGCAGCCAACCGACTCGGTTAGGAAACACCATATATTTT. It is translated as CASSQPTRLGNTIYF.

The chain uses TRBV7-3 and TRBJ2-2; tentatively, D is TRBD2 (6 bases). V was clipped by 1 base and J by 7 bases, with 13 bases between them. CDR1 and CDR2 (germline): SGHTA, FQGTGA. CDR3 size: 15 residues. The CDR3 region has the DNA TGTGCCAGCAGCTTAATGGGCGGGACGATCGGGGAGCTGTTTTTT. It yields the protein CASSLMGGTIGELFF.

V usage is TRBV4-2 and J usage is TRBJ2-7; TRBD2 agrees at 10 bases. CDR3 length: 18 residues. With V trimmed by 0 bases and J by 1 base, 9 bases remained unmatched. Looked up from germline, CDR1 is LGHNA and CDR2 is YNFKEQ. In DNA form, the CDR3 reads TGTGCCAGCAGCCAAGATCTAGCGGGAGAGGATCTTTCCTACGAGCAGTACTTC. Residues: CASSQDLAGEDLSYEQYF.